The rows below give T cell receptor beta chains drawn from one sample of a study of T-cell memory formation after mild COVID-19. MiXCR, run by TCRdb on the 5' RACE reads, gives a single entry per CDR3 protein. Among under 700,000 distinct CDR3 sequences listed, over 20% were seen once. Sequencing was performed on PBMCs or a T cell subset sorted from them (not recorded which). All receptors come from an adult woman who had mild COVID-19 (a few samples of this study predate the infection). Cell type and time point are not known. Each CDR3 is given with its conserved first and last residue. The order of the fields is D gene, CDR3 length, clone size, J gene, V gene, CDR3 DNA, CDR3 protein. D genes are given only for firm matches. Part of the rows lack a size; the others show once, few, many or a class for expanded clones.

NA,16,NA,TRBJ1-5,TRBV9,TGTGCCAGCAGCCCGGGGACCGCTGGACGGAATCAGCCCCAGCATTTT,CASSPGTAGRNQPQHF
NA,13,NA,TRBJ2-5,TRBV5-1,TGCGCCAGCAGCTTGAACGAGCGGGCAGGGCAATACTTC,CASSLNERAGQYF
TRBD1,14,few,TRBJ1-1,TRBV6-6,TGTGCCAGCAGTTTCGACCTTGGACAGGCTGAAGCTTTCTTT,CASSFDLGQAEAFF
NA,14,few,TRBJ2-7,TRBV20-1,TGCAGTGCTAGAGATGCGGGTAGCTCCTACGAGCAGTACTTC,CSARDAGSSYEQYF
NA,12,NA,TRBJ2-3,TRBV12-3/TRBV12-4,TGTGCCAGCAGTTTTGCCTTGGATACGCAGTATTTT,CASSFALDTQYF
NA,13,few,TRBJ1-4,TRBV20-1,TGCAGTGCTCACAGGGCCGAGAGTGAAAAACTGTTTTTT,CSAHRAESEKLFF
TRBD1,15,NA,TRBJ1-1,TRBV7-9,TGTGCCAGCAGCGCTCGGACAGGGATGAGTACTGAAGCTTTCTTT,CASSARTGMSTEAFF
NA,14,NA,TRBJ2-1,TRBV4-2,TGTGCCAGCAGCCAAGGGACTAATTACAATGAGCAGTTCTTC,CASSQGTNYNEQFF
NA,15,few,TRBJ1-5,TRBV20-1,TGCAGTGCTCCGACAGGCCAAGGGAGCAATCAGCCCCAGCATTTT,CSAPTGQGSNQPQHF
NA,12,many,TRBJ2-2,TRBV7-9,TGTGCCAGCAGCTTAGGGGCCGGGGAGCTGTTTTTT,CASSLGAGELFF
NA,13,few,TRBJ1-1,TRBV7-9,TGTGCCAGCAGCTTAGGGCCCCTCAGTGAAGCTTTCTTT,CASSLGPLSEAFF
NA,14,NA,TRBJ2-2,TRBV5-6,TGTGCCAGCAGCTTAAACCCACAAACCGGGGAGCTGTTTTTT,CASSLNPQTGELFF
TRBD2,21,few,TRBJ2-7,TRBV5-1,TGCGCCAGCAGCTTGAAAAAGAGGACTAGCGGGAGGGCCGTCGATTACTACGAGCAGTACTTC,CASSLKKRTSGRAVDYYEQYF
NA,13,NA,TRBJ1-2,TRBV25-1,TGTGCCAGCAGTGCCCGCTCGGGATGGAGCTACACCTTC,CASSARSGWSYTF
TRBD1,16,few,TRBJ1-6,TRBV6-5,TGTGCCAGCAGTTACGCACCACAGGGGGCGGATTCACCCCTCCACTTT,CASSYAPQGADSPLHF
NA,17,NA,TRBJ2-4,TRBV7-3,TGTGCCAGCAGCCCCTCGGGGGTCGAGGGAGCCAAAAACATTCAGTACTTC,CASSPSGVEGAKNIQYF